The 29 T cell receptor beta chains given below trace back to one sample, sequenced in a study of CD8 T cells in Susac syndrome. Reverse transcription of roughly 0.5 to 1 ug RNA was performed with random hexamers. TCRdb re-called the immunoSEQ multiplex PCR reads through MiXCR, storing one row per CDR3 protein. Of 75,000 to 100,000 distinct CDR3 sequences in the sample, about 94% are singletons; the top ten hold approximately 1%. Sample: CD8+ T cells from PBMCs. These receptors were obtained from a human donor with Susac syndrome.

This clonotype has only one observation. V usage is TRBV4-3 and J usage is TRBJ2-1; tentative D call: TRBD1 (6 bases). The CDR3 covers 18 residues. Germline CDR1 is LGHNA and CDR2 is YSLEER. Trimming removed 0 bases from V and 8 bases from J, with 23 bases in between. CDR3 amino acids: CASSQDPLEYEAGDEQFF. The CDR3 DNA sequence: TGCGCCAGCAGCCAAGATCCTTTGGAATACGAAGCAGGGGATGAGCAGTTCTTC.

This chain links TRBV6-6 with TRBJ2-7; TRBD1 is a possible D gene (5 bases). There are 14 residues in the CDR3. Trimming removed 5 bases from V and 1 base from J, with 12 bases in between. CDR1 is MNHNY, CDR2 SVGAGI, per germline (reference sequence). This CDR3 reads CASSATDTSYEQYF. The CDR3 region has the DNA TGTGCCAGCAGTGCCACGGACACTTCCTACGAGCAGTACTTC.

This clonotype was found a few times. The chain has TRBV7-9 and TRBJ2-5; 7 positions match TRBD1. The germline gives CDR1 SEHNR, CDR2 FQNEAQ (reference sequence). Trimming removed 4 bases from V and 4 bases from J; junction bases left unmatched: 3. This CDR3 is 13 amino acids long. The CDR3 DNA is TGTGCCAGCAGCTATCCAGGGGGAGAGACCCAGTACTTC. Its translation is CASSYPGGETQYF.

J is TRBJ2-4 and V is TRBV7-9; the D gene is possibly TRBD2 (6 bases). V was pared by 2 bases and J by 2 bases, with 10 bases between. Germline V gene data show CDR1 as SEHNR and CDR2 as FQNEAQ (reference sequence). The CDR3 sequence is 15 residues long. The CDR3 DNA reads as TGTGCCAGCAGCTTATTGGAGGGTCCCAAAAACATTCAGTACTTC. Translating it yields CASSLLEGPKNIQYF.

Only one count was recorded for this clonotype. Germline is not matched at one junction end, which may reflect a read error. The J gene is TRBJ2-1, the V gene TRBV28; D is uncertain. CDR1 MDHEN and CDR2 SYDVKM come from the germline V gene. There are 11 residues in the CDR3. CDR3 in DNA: TGTGCCACCAGTAGTAGGGTTGAGCAGTTCTTC. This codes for CATSSRVEQFF.

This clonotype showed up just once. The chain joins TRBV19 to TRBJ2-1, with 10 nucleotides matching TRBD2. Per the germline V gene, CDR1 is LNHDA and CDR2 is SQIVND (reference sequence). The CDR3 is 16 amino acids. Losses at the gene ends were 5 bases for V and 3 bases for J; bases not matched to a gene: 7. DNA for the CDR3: TGTGCCAGTAGTCGGTCCGGGACTAGCGTCTACAATGAGCAGTTCTTC. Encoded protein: CASSRSGTSVYNEQFF.

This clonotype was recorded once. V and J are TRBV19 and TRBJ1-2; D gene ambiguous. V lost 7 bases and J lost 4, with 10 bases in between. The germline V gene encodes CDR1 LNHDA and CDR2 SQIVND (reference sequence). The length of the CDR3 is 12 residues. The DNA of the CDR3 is TGTGCCAGTAATGAGGCGGGCTATGGCTACACCTTC. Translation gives CASNEAGYGYTF.

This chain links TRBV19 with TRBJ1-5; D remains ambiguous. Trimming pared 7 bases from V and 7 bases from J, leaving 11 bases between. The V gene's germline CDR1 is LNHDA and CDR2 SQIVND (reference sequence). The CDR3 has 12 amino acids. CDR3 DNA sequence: TGTGCCAGTACCCTGGGCGGGCAGCCCCAGCATTTT. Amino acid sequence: CASTLGGQPQHF.

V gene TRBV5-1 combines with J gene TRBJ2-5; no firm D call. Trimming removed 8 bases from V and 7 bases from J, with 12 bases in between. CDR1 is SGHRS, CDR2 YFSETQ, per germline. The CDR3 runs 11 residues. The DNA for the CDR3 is TGCGCCAGTCTTTTCGGCGGGACCCAGTACTTC. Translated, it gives CASLFGGTQYF. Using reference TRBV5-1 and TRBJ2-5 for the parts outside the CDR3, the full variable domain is KAGVTQTPRYLIKTRGQQVTLSCSPISGHRSVSWYQQTPGQGLQFLFEYFSETQRNKGNFPGRFSGRQFSNSRSEMNVSTLELGDSALYLCASLFGGTQYFGPGTRLLVL.

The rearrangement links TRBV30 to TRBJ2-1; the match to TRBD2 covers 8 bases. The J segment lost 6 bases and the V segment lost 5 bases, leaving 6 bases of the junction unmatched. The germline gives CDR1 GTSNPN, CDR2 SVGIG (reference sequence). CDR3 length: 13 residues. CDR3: CAWGSGSFNEQFF. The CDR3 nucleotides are TGTGCCTGGGGAAGCGGGAGCTTCAATGAGCAGTTCTTC.

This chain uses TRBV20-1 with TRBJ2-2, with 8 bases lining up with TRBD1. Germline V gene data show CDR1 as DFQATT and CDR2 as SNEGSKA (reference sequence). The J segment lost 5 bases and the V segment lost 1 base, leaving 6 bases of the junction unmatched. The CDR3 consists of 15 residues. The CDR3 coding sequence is TGCAGTGCTAGAGCCTTGACAGGGGATACCGGGGAGCTGTTTTTT. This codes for CSARALTGDTGELFF.

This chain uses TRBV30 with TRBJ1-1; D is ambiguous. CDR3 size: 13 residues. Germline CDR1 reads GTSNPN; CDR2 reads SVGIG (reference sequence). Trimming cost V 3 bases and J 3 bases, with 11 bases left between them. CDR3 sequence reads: CAWRVTSDTEAFF. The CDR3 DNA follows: TGTGCCTGGAGAGTGACCTCCGACACTGAAGCTTTCTTT.

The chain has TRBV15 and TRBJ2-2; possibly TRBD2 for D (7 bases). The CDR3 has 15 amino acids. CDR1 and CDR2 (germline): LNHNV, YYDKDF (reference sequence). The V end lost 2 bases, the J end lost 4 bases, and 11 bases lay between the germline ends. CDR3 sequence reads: CATSRRGAVTGELFF. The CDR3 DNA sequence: TGTGCCACCAGCAGACGGGGGGCGGTCACCGGGGAGCTGTTTTTT.

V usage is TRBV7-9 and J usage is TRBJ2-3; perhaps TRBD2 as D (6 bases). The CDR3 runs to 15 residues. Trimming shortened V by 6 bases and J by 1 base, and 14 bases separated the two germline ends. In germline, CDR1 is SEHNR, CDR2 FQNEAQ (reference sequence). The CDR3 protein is CASSFDGGGTDTQYF. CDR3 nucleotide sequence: TGTGCCAGCAGTTTCGACGGCGGGGGCACAGATACGCAGTATTTT.

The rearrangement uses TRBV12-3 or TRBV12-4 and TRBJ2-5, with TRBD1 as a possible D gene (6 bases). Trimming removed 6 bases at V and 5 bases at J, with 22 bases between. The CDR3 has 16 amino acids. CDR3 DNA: TGTGCCAGCAGCCCCAGGGGCGAGGGAGTGAGGGAGACCCAGTACTTC. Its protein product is CASSPRGEGVRETQYF.

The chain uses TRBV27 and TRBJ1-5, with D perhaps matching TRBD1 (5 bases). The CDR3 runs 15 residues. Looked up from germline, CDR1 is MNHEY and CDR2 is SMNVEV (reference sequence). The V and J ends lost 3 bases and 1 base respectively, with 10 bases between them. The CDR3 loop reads CASSFTTASNQPQHF. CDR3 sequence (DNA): TGTGCCAGCAGTTTTACGACAGCGAGCAATCAGCCCCAGCATTTT.

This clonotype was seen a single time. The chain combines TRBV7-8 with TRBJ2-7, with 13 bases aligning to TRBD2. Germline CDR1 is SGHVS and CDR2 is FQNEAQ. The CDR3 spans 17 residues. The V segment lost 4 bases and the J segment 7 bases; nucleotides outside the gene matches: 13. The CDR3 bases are TGTGCCAGCAGCTACGGACTAGCGGGAGAAGTAGGTACGGAGCAGTACTTC. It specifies CASSYGLAGEVGTEQYF.

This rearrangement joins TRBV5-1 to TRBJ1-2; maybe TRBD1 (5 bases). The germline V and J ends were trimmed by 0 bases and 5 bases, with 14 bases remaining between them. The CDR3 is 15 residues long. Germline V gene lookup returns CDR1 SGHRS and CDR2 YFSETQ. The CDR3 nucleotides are TGCGCCAGCAGCTTGGCCGCCAGGGAAAAGTATGGCTACACCTTC. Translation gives CASSLAAREKYGYTF.

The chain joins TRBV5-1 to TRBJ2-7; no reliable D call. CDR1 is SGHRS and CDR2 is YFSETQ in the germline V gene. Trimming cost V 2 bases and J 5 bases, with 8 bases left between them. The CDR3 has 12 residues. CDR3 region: CASSFEGNEQYF. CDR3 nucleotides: TGCGCCAGCAGCTTTGAAGGCAACGAGCAGTACTTC.

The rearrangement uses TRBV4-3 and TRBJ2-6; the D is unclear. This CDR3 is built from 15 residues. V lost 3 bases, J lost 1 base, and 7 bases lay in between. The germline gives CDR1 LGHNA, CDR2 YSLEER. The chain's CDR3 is CASSHISSGANVLTF. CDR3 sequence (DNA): TGCGCCAGCAGCCACATATCTTCTGGGGCCAACGTCCTGACTTTC.

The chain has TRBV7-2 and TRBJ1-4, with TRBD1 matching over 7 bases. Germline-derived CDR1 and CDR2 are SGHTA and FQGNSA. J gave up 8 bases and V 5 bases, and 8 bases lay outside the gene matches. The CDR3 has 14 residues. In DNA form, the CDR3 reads TGTGCCAGCAGCACCACAGGGGTAGGCGAAAAACTGTTTTTT. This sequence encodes CASSTTGVGEKLFF.

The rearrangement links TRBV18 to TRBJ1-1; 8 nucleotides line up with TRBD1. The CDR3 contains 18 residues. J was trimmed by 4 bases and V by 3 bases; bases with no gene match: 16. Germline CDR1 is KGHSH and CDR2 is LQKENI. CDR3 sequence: CASSPGTGLIRKSTEAFF. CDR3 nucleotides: TGTGCCAGCTCACCTGGGACAGGTCTAATCAGAAAGAGCACTGAAGCTTTCTTT.

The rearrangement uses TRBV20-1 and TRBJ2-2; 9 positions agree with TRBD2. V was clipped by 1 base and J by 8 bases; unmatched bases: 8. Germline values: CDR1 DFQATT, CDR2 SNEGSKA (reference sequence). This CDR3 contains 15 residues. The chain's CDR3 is CSARAGGRVVGELFF. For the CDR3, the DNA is TGCAGTGCTAGAGCGGGCGGGAGGGTTGTAGGGGAGCTGTTTTTT.

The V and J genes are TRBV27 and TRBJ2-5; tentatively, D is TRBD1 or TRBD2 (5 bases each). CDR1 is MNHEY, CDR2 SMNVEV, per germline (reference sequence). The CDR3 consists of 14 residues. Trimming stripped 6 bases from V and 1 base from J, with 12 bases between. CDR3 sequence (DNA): TGTGCCAGCAGCCCCCCGGGGCCCCAAGAGACCCAGTACTTC. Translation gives CASSPPGPQETQYF.

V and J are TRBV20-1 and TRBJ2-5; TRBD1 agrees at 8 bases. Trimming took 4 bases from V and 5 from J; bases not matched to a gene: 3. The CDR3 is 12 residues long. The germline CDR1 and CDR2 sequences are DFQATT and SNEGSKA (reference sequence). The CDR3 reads CSAIRQGETQYF. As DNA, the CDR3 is TGCAGTGCTATTAGACAGGGGGAGACCCAGTACTTC.

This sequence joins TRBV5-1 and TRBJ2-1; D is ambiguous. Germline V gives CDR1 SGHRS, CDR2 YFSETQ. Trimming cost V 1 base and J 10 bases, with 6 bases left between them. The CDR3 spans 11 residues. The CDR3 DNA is TGCGCCAGCAGCTTGTCGTCCGAGCAGTTCTTC. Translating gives CASSLSSEQFF.

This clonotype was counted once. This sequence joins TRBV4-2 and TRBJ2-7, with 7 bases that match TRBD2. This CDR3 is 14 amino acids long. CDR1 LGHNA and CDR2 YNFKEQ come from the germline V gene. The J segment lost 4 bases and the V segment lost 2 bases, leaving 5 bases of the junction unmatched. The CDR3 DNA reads TGTGCCAGCAGCCAATGGGCGGGGGATTACGAGCAGTACTTC. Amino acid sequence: CASSQWAGDYEQYF.

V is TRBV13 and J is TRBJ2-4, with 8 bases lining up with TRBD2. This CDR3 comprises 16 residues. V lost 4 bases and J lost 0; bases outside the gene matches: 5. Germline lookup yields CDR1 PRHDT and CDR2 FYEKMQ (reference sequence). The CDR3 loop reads CASSSRGGRAKNIQYF. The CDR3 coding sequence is TGTGCCAGCAGCTCTCGCGGGGGGAGAGCCAAAAACATTCAGTACTTC. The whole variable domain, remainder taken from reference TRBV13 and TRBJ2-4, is AAGVIQSPRHLIKEKRETATLKCYPIPRHDTVYWYQQGPGQDPQFLISFYEKMQSDKGSIPDRFSAQQFSDYHSELNMSSLELGDSALYFCASSSRGGRAKNIQYFGAGTRLSVL.

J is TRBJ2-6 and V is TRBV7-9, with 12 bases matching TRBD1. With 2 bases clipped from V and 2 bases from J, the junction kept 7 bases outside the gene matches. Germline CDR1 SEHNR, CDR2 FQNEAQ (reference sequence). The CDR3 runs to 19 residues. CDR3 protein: CASSLTPGQGAPGANVLTF. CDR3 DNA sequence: TGTGCCAGCAGCTTAACACCGGGACAGGGGGCGCCTGGGGCCAACGTCCTGACTTTC.